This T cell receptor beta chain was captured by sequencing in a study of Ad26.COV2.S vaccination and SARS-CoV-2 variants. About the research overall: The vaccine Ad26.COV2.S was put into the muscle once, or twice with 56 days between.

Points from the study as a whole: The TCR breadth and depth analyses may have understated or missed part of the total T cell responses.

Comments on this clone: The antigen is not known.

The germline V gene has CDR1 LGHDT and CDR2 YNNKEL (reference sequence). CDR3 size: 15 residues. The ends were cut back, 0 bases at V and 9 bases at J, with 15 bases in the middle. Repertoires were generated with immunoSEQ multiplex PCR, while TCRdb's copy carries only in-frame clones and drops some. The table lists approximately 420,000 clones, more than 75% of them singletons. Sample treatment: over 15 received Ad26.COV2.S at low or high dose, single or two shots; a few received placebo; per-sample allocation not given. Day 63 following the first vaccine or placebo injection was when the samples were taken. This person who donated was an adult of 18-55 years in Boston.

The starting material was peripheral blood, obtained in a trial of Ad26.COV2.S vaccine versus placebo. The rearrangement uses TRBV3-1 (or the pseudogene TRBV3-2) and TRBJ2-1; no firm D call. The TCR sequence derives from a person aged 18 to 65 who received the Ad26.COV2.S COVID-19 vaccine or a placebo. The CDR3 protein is CASSQEGTGRGEQFF. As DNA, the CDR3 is TGTGCCAGCAGCCAAGAGGGAACTGGACGTGGTGAGCAGTTCTTC.